This is a list of T cell receptor beta chains from one sample in a study of blood T cell repertoires in COVID-19. TCRdb's copy holds only in-frame clones and misses some; the assay was immunoSEQ multiplex PCR. Found here are 75,000 to 100,000 clones, 80% to 90% of them singletons; the top ten hold 15% to 19%. The sequencing sample was made of peripheral blood. The source is a human donor in a cohort sampled during active COVID-19. Each CDR3 is given with its conserved first and last residue. The D gene is left open where the match is weak. Not all rows give a size; the values are once, few, many and, for expanded clones, a class.

TGTGCCAGCAGCTCCGGAGGGGTAAGGTACACTGAAGCTTTCTTT,CASSSGGVRYTEAFF,TRBV5-6,NA,TRBJ1-1,NA
TGTGCCAGCAGCCGGACTAGCGGGATCTACAATGAGCAGTTCTTC,CASSRTSGIYNEQFF,TRBV28,TRBD2,TRBJ2-1,NA
TGTGCCAGCAGCTTAACTAGCAGCTCCTACAATGAGCAGTTCTTC,CASSLTSSSYNEQFF,TRBV7-3,NA,TRBJ2-1,NA
TGTGCCAGCAGTCAACTAGCGGGGTACAATGAGCAGTTCTTC,CASSQLAGYNEQFF,TRBV13,TRBD2,TRBJ2-1,NA
TGTGCCAGCAGCCAACTAACAGGGGTGGGCTACACCTTC,CASSQLTGVGYTF,TRBV3-1/TRBV3-2,TRBD1,TRBJ1-2,NA
TGTGCCAGCAGTTCCGGGACAGGGGGCCATGAGCAGTTCTTC,CASSSGTGGHEQFF,TRBV7-3,TRBD1,TRBJ2-1,NA
TGTGCCAGCAGTGAAGCGTACGAGGTCGGGACTGAAGCTTTCTTT,CASSEAYEVGTEAFF,TRBV6-1,NA,TRBJ1-1,NA
TGTGCCAGCAGCGAGGGACTACAAGAGACCCAGTACTTC,CASSEGLQETQYF,TRBV11-2,TRBD2,TRBJ2-5,NA
TGCGCCAGCAGCCAATTAGCGGGGGGGCTGGACGGGGAGCTGTTTTTT,CASSQLAGGLDGELFF,TRBV4-1,TRBD2,TRBJ2-2,once
TGTGCCAGCAGCCCCCCGGGAAGCTACACCTTC,CASSPPGSYTF,TRBV7-2,NA,TRBJ1-2,NA
TGTGCCAGCAGCTTACAGACAACGAACACCGGGGAGCTGTTTTTT,CASSLQTTNTGELFF,TRBV7-3,NA,TRBJ2-2,NA
TGCGCCAGCAGCGACAGGGTGGACGAGCAGTACTTC,CASSDRVDEQYF,TRBV10-2,TRBD1,TRBJ2-7,NA
TGTGCCAGCAGCTTACGCAGGACACTTAGCACAGATACGCAGTATTTT,CASSLRRTLSTDTQYF,TRBV7-3,NA,TRBJ2-3,NA
TGTGCCAGCAGCTTACGGACTAGCGGGGTGGCAGATACGCAGTATTTT,CASSLRTSGVADTQYF,TRBV5-6,TRBD2,TRBJ2-3,once
TGTGCCAGCAGTTACCTGGGACAGGAGCAAGAGACCCAGTACTTC,CASSYLGQEQETQYF,TRBV6-2/TRBV6-3,TRBD1,TRBJ2-5,NA
TGTGCCAGTAGTCGTGACAGGGGTTACACTGAAGCTTTCTTT,CASSRDRGYTEAFF,TRBV19,TRBD1,TRBJ1-1,NA
TGTGCCAGCAGTTGGGGACTAGCGGGAGCAGAGTACTTC,CASSWGLAGAEYF,TRBV6-2/TRBV6-3,TRBD2,TRBJ2-7,NA
TGTGCCAGCAGCCAAGGAGTTCGGGCCCTGGGGCTCGAGCAGTACTTC,CASSQGVRALGLEQYF,TRBV3-1/TRBV3-2,NA,TRBJ2-7,NA
TGTGCCAGCAGCTTAGTTTCCCCGGGGGAGCCTGGAAACACCATATATTTT,CASSLVSPGEPGNTIYF,TRBV7-6,NA,TRBJ1-3,NA
TGTGCCAGCAGTGTAGCCGGGACAGGGCCTAACTATGGCTACACCTTC,CASSVAGTGPNYGYTF,TRBV28,TRBD1,TRBJ1-2,NA
TGTGCCAGCAGCTTAAGAGGGAGTAGCGGCTACACCTTC,CASSLRGSSGYTF,TRBV7-9,NA,TRBJ1-2,NA
TGTGCCAGTAGTATCCAGGACAGGCGTCATAACTATCAGCCCCAGCATTTT,CASSIQDRRHNYQPQHF,TRBV19,TRBD1,TRBJ1-5,NA
TGTGCCAGCAGCTTAGAGGCTAGCGGGGGGGCGAGCTCCTACAATGAGCAGTTCTTC,CASSLEASGGASSYNEQFF,TRBV11-2,TRBD2,TRBJ2-1,NA
TGTGCCAGCAGCCCAAGAGTGACAGGGGACTATGTAGACACTGAAGCTTTCTTT,CASSPRVTGDYVDTEAFF,TRBV5-4,TRBD1,TRBJ1-1,NA
TGTGCCAGCAGCCAATTCGAGGGGGTCCAAGAGACCCAGTACTTC,CASSQFEGVQETQYF,TRBV3-1/TRBV3-2,NA,TRBJ2-5,NA